Listed here are 7 T cell receptor beta chains from one sample, sequenced in a study of T cells in Graves' hyperthyroidism and ophthalmopathy. Using RNA transcripts as the source, TCR beta CDR3 regions were amplified. Initially, a first-round RT-PCR of the TCR CDR3 employed the HTBI primer set. TCRdb analysed the multiplex PCR reads with MiXCR anew, one entry per CDR3 protein. Here the sample spans approximately 590,000 distinct CDR3 sequences, 15% to 19% being singletons. Sequencing was done on a sample of blood. The receptor set was obtained from a woman in her twenties or thirties with Graves' hyperthyroidism.

This clonotype occurred a few times. The chain joins TRBV10-3 to TRBJ2-5; D ambiguous. This CDR3 has 12 residues. The ends were cut back, 0 bases at V and 4 bases at J, with 3 bases in the middle. Germline CDR1 reads ENHRY; CDR2 reads SYGVKD. The CDR3 here is CAISESPETQYF. In DNA form, the CDR3 reads TGTGCCATCAGTGAGTCACCAGAGACCCAGTACTTC.

This clonotype was picked up many times. The chain carries TRBV2 and TRBJ2-5; 12 bases align to TRBD2. The CDR3 consists of 15 residues. Losses at the gene ends were 6 bases for V and 1 base for J; bases not matched to a gene: 3. CDR1 is SNHLY, CDR2 FYNNEI, per germline. In nucleotides, the CDR3 is TGTGCCAGCAGCGGACTAGCGGGGAGCCAAGAGACCCAGTACTTC. Translated, it gives CASSGLAGSQETQYF.

This clonotype was found a few times. The chain carries TRBV19 and TRBJ1-5, with TRBD1 as a possible D gene (5 bases). The CDR3 covers 18 residues. Trimming cost V 7 bases and J 4 bases, with 26 bases left between them. CDR1 is LNHDA and CDR2 is SQIVND in the germline V gene (reference sequence). Here the CDR3 reads CASTTELLGRVLNQPQHF. Written as DNA, the CDR3 is TGTGCCAGTACCACTGAACTCCTTGGCAGGGTGTTGAATCAGCCCCAGCATTTT.

This clonotype was seen repeatedly, ten times or more. The gene calls are TRBV7-9 and TRBJ2-7, with TRBD2 matching over 15 bases. The germline V gene has CDR1 SEHNR and CDR2 FQNEAQ (reference sequence). CDR3 length: 16 amino acids. Trimming took 5 bases from V and 5 from J; bases not matched to a gene: 7. The CDR3 region is CASSPGTSGRSHEQYF. Written as DNA, the CDR3 is TGTGCCAGCAGCCCTGGGACTAGCGGGAGGTCGCACGAGCAGTACTTC.

The chain uses TRBV20-1 and TRBJ2-1, with TRBD2 matching over 10 bases. Germline loops: CDR1 DFQATT, CDR2 SNEGSKA (reference sequence). The CDR3 is made up of 12 amino acids. V was clipped by 7 bases and J by 10 bases; unmatched bases: 7. The CDR3 DNA is TGCAGTGTAACTAGCGGGGCAAGGGAGCAGTTCTTC. This encodes CSVTSGAREQFF.

This clonotype was recorded many times. The DNA for the CDR3 is TGCGCCAGCAGCTTGGCTGCGGGAGGGCCCGGGGAGCTGTTTTTT. Amino acids: CASSLAAGGPGELFF. The chain recombines TRBV5-1 with TRBJ2-2; 9 nucleotides line up with TRBD2. The CDR3 spans 15 residues. With 0 bases clipped from V and 6 bases from J, the junction kept 3 bases outside the gene matches. Germline values: CDR1 SGHRS, CDR2 YFSETQ. Filled out from reference TRBV5-1 and TRBJ2-2, the complete variable domain reads KAGVTQTPRYLIKTRGQQVTLSCSPISGHRSVSWYQQTPGQGLQFLFEYFSETQRNKGNFPGRFSGRQFSNSRSEMNVSTLELGDSALYLCASSLAAGGPGELFFGEGSRLTVL.

This clonotype was detected ten times or more. This sequence joins TRBV20-1 and TRBJ2-5; TRBD2 agrees at 12 bases. The CDR3 has 17 amino acids. Looked up from germline, CDR1 is DFQATT and CDR2 is SNEGSKA (reference sequence). V was clipped by 4 bases and J by 9 bases; unmatched bases: 18. The CDR3 reads CSAMDLAGGRGLRAQYF. CDR3 coding DNA: TGCAGTGCTATGGATCTAGCGGGAGGGAGGGGTTTGAGGGCCCAGTACTTC.